The clone carrying this TCR beta chain was counted at least ten times. The antigen is not known. Compared with germline, one end of the junction differs, possibly owing to a read error. One entry per CDR3 protein results from TCRdb running MiXCR on the RT-PCR reads. This table has about 160,000 distinct CDR3 sequences, approximately 11% appearing once. This sample is part of a study of response to subunit inactivated influenza vaccine. The germline CDR1 and CDR2 sequences are SSHAT and FNYEAQ (reference sequence). The CDR3 sequence is 13 residues long. Regarding the study as a whole: Each seasonal flu vaccination may recruit only limited new T cells, authors suggested.

The source material was non-naive T cells sorted from PBMCs, sampled more than 35 days after vaccination. The sequence came from a man over 45 who received an inactivated influenza vaccine. The J gene is TRBJ2-5, the V gene TRBV7-7; D is ambiguous. The CDR3 DNA reads as TGTGCTAGCAGCTTAGAGGTTTTGGAGACCCAGTACTTC. Its translation is CASSLEVLETQYF.